A single sample is the source of the 12 T cell receptor beta chains below, sequenced in a study of cytomegalovirus exposure and HLA in healthy donors. The PCR contained 60 Vbeta and 13 Jbeta primers. Clones were sequenced by immunoSEQ multiplex PCR, and TCRdb holds only the in-frame ones, with some missing. The sample contains about 150,000 clones, about two thirds of which appear only once. The sample taken for sequencing was PBMCs. All receptors derive from a man in his forties in good health and CMV-seronegative.

The chain carries TRBV6-1 and TRBJ1-5; D not resolved. V lost 7 bases, J lost 5 bases, and 9 bases lay in between. This CDR3 is built from 12 residues. The germline V gene has CDR1 MNHNS and CDR2 SASEGT. CDR3 nucleotide sequence: TGTGCCAGCACCGGGAGGGATCAGCCCCAGCATTTT. Encoded protein: CASTGRDQPQHF.

A few counts support this clone. This chain links TRBV18 with TRBJ1-1, with unresolved D. This CDR3 contains 12 residues. V gave up 2 bases and J gave up 6 bases, with 7 bases separating them. CDR1 KGHSH and CDR2 LQKENI come from the germline V gene. Written as DNA, the CDR3 is TGTGCCAGCTCACCAAGAGAAGCTGAAGCTTTCTTT. It specifies CASSPREAEAFF. The whole variable domain, remainder taken from reference TRBV18 and TRBJ1-1, is NAGVMQNPRHLVRRRGQEARLRCSPMKGHSHVYWYRQLPEEGLKFMVYLQKENIIDESGMPKERFSAEFPKEGPSILRIQQVVRGDSAAYFCASSPREAEAFFGQGTRLTVV.

This clone has just a few counts. V and J are TRBV5-1 and TRBJ2-3, with 12 bases lining up with TRBD1. CDR1 is SGHRS and CDR2 is YFSETQ in the germline V gene. CDR3 length: 14 amino acids. V lost 7 bases, J lost 5 bases, and 5 bases stayed unmatched. The chain's CDR3 is CASSGTGGLDTQYF. CDR3 nucleotide sequence: TGCGCCAGCTCTGGGACAGGGGGCCTAGATACGCAGTATTTT.

This chain uses TRBV7-9 with TRBJ1-2, with D perhaps matching TRBD1 (5 bases). The CDR3 is made up of 15 amino acids. The germline gives CDR1 SEHNR, CDR2 FQNEAQ (reference sequence). The germline V and J ends were trimmed by 0 bases and 6 bases, with 14 bases remaining between them. CDR3 sequence (DNA): TGTGCCAGCAGCTTAGCGTATCAGGGTTGGCATGGCTACACCTTC. Amino acid sequence: CASSLAYQGWHGYTF.

The chain uses TRBV4-1 and TRBJ2-3; TRBD2 matches 8 bases. The CDR3 length is 15 residues. Germline CDR1 and CDR2: MGHRA and YSYEKL. The J segment lost 1 base and the V segment lost 4 bases, leaving 4 bases of the junction unmatched. This CDR3 reads CASSRRAGGTDTQYF. The CDR3 nucleotides read TGCGCCAGCAGCCGCAGAGCGGGGGGCACAGATACGCAGTATTTT.

The chain carries TRBV11-2 and TRBJ2-4, with 8 positions matching TRBD2. From germline, CDR1 is SGHAT and CDR2 FQNNGV. V was clipped by 2 bases and J by 7 bases; unmatched bases: 7. This CDR3 contains 15 residues. CDR3: CASSLRGGQGNIQYF. The CDR3 DNA sequence: TGTGCCAGCAGCTTACGGGGGGGCCAGGGGAACATTCAGTACTTC. The full variable domain, completed using reference TRBV11-2 and TRBJ2-4, is EAGVAQSPRYKIIEKRQSVAFWCNPISGHATLYWYQQILGQGPKLLIQFQNNGVVDDSQLPKDRFSAERLKGVDSTLKIQPAKLEDSAVYLCASSLRGGQGNIQYFGAGTRLSVL.

The rearrangement joins TRBV7-6 to TRBJ2-5, with D maybe TRBD1 (5 bases). Germline CDR1 and CDR2: SGHVS and FNYEAQ. The V and J ends lost 1 base and 5 bases respectively, with 17 bases between them. This CDR3 is built from 16 residues. CDR3 nucleotide sequence: TGTGCCAGCAGCTTAGAATTAAGGGGCATGGGGGAGACCCAGTACTTC. Translating it yields CASSLELRGMGETQYF.

This clone has just one count. The gene calls are TRBV27 and TRBJ2-7; 9 bases match TRBD2. V shed 3 bases and J 12 bases; nucleotides not matched to a gene: 6. The CDR3 loop spans 12 amino acids. CDR1 is MNHEY, CDR2 SMNVEV, per germline (reference sequence). This CDR3 reads CASSLTSGKWYF. CDR3 nucleotides: TGTGCCAGCAGTTTGACTAGCGGTAAATGGTACTTC.

The chain links TRBV30 to TRBJ2-5; D is ambiguous. The CDR3 is made up of 12 amino acids. The germline V gene has CDR1 GTSNPN and CDR2 SVGIG (reference sequence). The V end was cut by 0 bases, the J end by 5 bases, with 7 bases between. CDR3 in amino acids: CAWSVQAETQYF. The DNA for the CDR3 is TGTGCCTGGAGTGTACAAGCGGAGACCCAGTACTTC.

This clone showed up just a few times. The chain links TRBV19 to TRBJ1-4, with unresolved D. The V gene's germline CDR1 is LNHDA and CDR2 SQIVND (reference sequence). The length of the CDR3 is 17 residues. V shed 5 bases and J shed 3 bases, with 19 bases lying between them. The CDR3 loop is CASSRGTPRRSNEKLFF. CDR3 sequence (DNA): TGTGCCAGTAGTCGGGGTACTCCGAGGCGGTCTAATGAAAAACTGTTTTTT.

The rearrangement uses TRBV9 and TRBJ1-3; a weak D match, TRBD1 (5 bases). The CDR3 is 15 residues long. The V end was cut by 0 bases, the J end by 2 bases, with 9 bases between. The germline V gene has CDR1 SGDLS and CDR2 YYNGEE. DNA for the CDR3: TGTGCCAGCAGCGTAGTGGGGGGGACTGGAAACACCATATATTTT. Protein: CASSVVGGTGNTIYF.

This sequence joins TRBV6-1 and TRBJ1-1, with D possibly TRBD1 on 6 matching bases. Between the trimmed V and J ends, which lost 6 bases and 4 bases, there was a span of 18 bases. The CDR3 loop spans 15 amino acids. The germline V gene has CDR1 MNHNS and CDR2 SASEGT. The CDR3 sequence: CASRAPGGIGTEAFF. CDR3 DNA: TGTGCCAGCAGGGCGCCGGGGGGCATAGGCACTGAAGCTTTCTTT.